These 13 T cell receptor beta chains were all obtained from the same sample, sequenced in a study of CD8+CD57+ T cells in acquired aplastic anemia. TCR beta VDJ combinations and CDR3 sequences were profiled from genomic DNA. One entry per CDR3 protein results from TCRdb running MiXCR on the reads. The profile shows around 430,000 distinct CDR3 sequences, around 33% of them singletons. Sequencing was done on patients that had shown CD8+CD57+ cell expansion by flow cytometry. Sequenced input: sorted CD4+, CD8+, or CD8+CD57+ T cells (not recorded which) from PBMCs. These receptors were obtained from a human donor with aplastic anemia.

The CDR3 loop is CSVEDQQGMNTEAFF. The CDR3 DNA sequence: TGCAGCGTTGAAGATCAGCAGGGAATGAACACTGAAGCTTTCTTT. The V call is TRBV29-1, the J call TRBJ1-1; TRBD1 might be the D (5 bases). CDR3 length: 15 amino acids. Trimming pared 0 bases from V and 0 bases from J, leaving 11 bases between. Germline CDR1 is SQVTM and CDR2 is ANQGSEA.

This chain connects TRBV24-1 to TRBJ2-1; 7 nucleotides match TRBD1. CDR1 and CDR2 from the germline V gene are KGHDR and SFDVKD. The CDR3 covers 15 residues. The ends lost 1 base at V and 7 bases at J; junction bases unmatched: 6. The CDR3 here is CATSDFDRVRNEQFF. The CDR3 DNA is TGTGCCACCAGTGATTTTGACAGGGTAAGGAATGAGCAGTTCTTC.

In this sample, this clonotype turned up a few times. A read error is possible here, since a much larger clone lies one base away. This chain uses TRBV7-9 with TRBJ1-6, with 8 positions matching TRBD1. V lost 7 bases to trimming and J lost 13 bases; unmatched junction nucleotides: 9. The CDR3 spans 13 residues. Germline CDR1 and CDR2: SEHNR and FQNEAQ (reference sequence). DNA for the CDR3: TGTGCCAGCACCGGACAGGGAGGGAGGCCCCTCCACTTT. This codes for CASTGQGGRPLHF.

This clonotype showed up just a few times. This chain links TRBV20-1 with TRBJ1-1; unclear D gene. Germline-derived CDR1 and CDR2 are DFQATT and SNEGSKA (reference sequence). This CDR3 is built from 12 residues. CDR3 amino acids: CSALGVNTEAFF. The CDR3 region has the DNA TGCAGCGCCCTCGGAGTGAACACTGAAGCTTTCTTT.

In this sample, this clonotype turned up many times. The chain has TRBV20-1 and TRBJ1-2; 8 nucleotides match TRBD1. This CDR3 has 13 amino acids. Germline-derived CDR1 and CDR2 are DFQATT and SNEGSKA (reference sequence). V trimming: 5 bases; J trimming: 5 bases; junction bases outside the gene matches: 7. CDR3 in amino acids: CSAPEDRDYGYTF. The CDR3 DNA follows: TGCAGTGCTCCTGAGGACAGGGATTATGGCTACACCTTC.

V gene TRBV10-3 combines with J gene TRBJ2-2; 11 bases match TRBD1. The CDR3 consists of 16 residues. J was trimmed by 5 bases and V by 4 bases; bases with no gene match: 6. CDR1 is ENHRY and CDR2 is SYGVKD in the germline V gene. The DNA of the CDR3 is TGTGCCATCAGTGGGGGGACAGGGGGGGGAACCGGGGAGCTGTTTTTT. It encodes CAISGGTGGGTGELFF.

Only one count was recorded for this clonotype. The chain joins TRBV2 to TRBJ1-2; 9 bases match TRBD1. CDR1 SNHLY and CDR2 FYNNEI come from the germline V gene. This CDR3 spans 15 amino acids. The J segment lost 2 bases and the V segment lost 2 bases, leaving 3 bases of the junction unmatched. Here the CDR3 reads CASSEWDRENYGYTF. The CDR3 DNA follows: TGTGCCAGCAGTGAATGGGACAGGGAGAACTATGGCTACACCTTC.

The chain couples TRBV4-2 to TRBJ2-3, with D tentatively TRBD1 or TRBD2 (5 bases each). The germline CDR1 and CDR2 sequences are LGHNA and YNFKEQ. The CDR3 extends over 16 amino acids. V shed 1 base and J shed 2 bases, with 13 bases lying between them. In nucleotides, the CDR3 is TGTGCCAGCAGCCAAGGCCGGGGCCTATACACAGATACGCAGTATTTT. Residues: CASSQGRGLYTDTQYF.

This clonotype occurred a few times. The V and J genes are TRBV19 and TRBJ2-1; 11 nucleotides line up with TRBD2. Germline CDR1 LNHDA, CDR2 SQIVND (reference sequence). V gave up 3 bases and J gave up 7 bases; unmatched junction bases: 5. The CDR3 is made up of 15 amino acids. The CDR3 here is CASSIISGRDNEQFF. The CDR3 coding sequence is TGTGCCAGTAGTATTATTAGCGGGAGGGATAATGAGCAGTTCTTC.

This rearrangement joins TRBV20-1 to TRBJ2-1; 7 bases are a match to TRBD1. CDR3 length: 14 amino acids. The J segment lost 7 bases and the V segment lost 5 bases, leaving 11 bases of the junction unmatched. Looked up from germline, CDR1 is DFQATT and CDR2 is SNEGSKA (reference sequence). CDR3 nucleotide sequence: TGCAGTGCTCGACGTGGTAGCAGGGGGAATGAGCAGTTCTTC. Protein product: CSARRGSRGNEQFF.

The sample holds a few counts of this clonotype. The chain links TRBV29-1 to TRBJ2-7; 9 bases match TRBD1. J gave up 4 bases and V 5 bases, and 6 bases lay outside the gene matches. Germline lookup yields CDR1 SQVTM and CDR2 ANQGSEA. This CDR3 has 13 amino acids. CDR3: CSVPGQGIYEQYF. The CDR3 DNA sequence: TGCAGCGTTCCGGGACAGGGTATTTACGAGCAGTACTTC.

On this clonotype: Just one base apart from a much larger clone, this may be a read error. This chain links TRBV20-1 with TRBJ1-6; D call uncertain. This CDR3 is built from 10 residues. Germline values: CDR1 DFQATT, CDR2 SNEGSKA (reference sequence). The CDR3 DNA reads TGTTGTATCGGAGTCGATGCCCTCCGCTTT. It encodes CCIGVDALRF.

The table lists this clonotype with a few counts. The gene calls are TRBV3-1 and TRBJ1-1; D call uncertain. The germline V and J ends were trimmed by 0 bases and 11 bases, with 7 bases remaining between them. This CDR3 is built from 11 residues. Germline CDR1 is LGHDT and CDR2 is YNNKEL (reference sequence). The CDR3 is CASSQEREAFF. DNA of the CDR3: TGTGCCAGCAGCCAAGAACGGGAGGCTTTCTTT.